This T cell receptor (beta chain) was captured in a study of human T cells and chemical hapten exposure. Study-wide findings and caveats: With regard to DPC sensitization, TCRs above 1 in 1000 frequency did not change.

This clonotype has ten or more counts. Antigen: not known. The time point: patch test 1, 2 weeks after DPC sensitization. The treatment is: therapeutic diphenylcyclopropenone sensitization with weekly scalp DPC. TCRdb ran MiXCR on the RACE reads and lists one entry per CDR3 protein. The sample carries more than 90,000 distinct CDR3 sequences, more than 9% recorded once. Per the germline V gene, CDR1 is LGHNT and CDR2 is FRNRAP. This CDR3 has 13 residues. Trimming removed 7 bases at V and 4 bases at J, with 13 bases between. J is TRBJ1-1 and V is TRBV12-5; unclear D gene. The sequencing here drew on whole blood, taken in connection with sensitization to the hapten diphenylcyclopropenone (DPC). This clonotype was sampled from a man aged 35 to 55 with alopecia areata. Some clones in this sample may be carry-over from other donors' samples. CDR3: CASVSWARTEAFF. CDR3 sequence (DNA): TGTGCTAGTGTATCCTGGGCGCGCACTGAAGCTTTCTTT.